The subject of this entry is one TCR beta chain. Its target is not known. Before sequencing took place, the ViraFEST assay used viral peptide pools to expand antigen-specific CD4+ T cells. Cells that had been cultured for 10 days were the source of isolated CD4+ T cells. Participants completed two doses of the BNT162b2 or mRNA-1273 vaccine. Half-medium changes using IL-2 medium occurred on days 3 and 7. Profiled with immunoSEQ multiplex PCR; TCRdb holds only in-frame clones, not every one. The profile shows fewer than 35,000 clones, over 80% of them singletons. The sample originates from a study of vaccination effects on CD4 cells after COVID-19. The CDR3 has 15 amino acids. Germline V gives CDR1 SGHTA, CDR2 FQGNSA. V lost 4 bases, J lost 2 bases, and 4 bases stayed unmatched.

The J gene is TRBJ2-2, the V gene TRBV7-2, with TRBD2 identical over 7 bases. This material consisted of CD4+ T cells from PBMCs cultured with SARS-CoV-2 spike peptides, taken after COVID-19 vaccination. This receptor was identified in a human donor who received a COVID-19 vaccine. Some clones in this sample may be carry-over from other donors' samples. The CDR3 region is CASSSGLPNTGELFF. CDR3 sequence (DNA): TGTGCCAGCAGCTCGGGACTACCAAACACCGGGGAGCTGTTTTTT.